Each of the 13 T cell receptor beta chains below was sequenced from the same sample in a study of CD8+CD57+ T cells in acquired aplastic anemia. TCR beta VDJ combinations and CDR3 sequences were profiled from genomic DNA. TCRdb re-called the reads with MiXCR, one entry per CDR3 protein. The sample has approximately 300,000 distinct CDR3 sequences, approximately 60% seen once. Patients chosen for sequencing had shown CD8+CD57+ cell expansion by flow cytometry. Sequencing input: sorted CD4+, CD8+, or CD8+CD57+ T cells (not recorded which) from PBMCs. Every receptor here comes from a human donor with aplastic anemia.

The chain carries TRBV2 and TRBJ2-7; 10 nucleotides line up with TRBD1. CDR3 length: 14 amino acids. Per the germline V gene, CDR1 is SNHLY and CDR2 is FYNNEI. Germline trimming cut 6 bases from V and 5 bases from J; bases unmatched to any gene: 7. Here the CDR3 DNA reads TGTGCCAGCAGATCCGGGACAGGGGACCACGAGCAGTACTTC. It translates to CASRSGTGDHEQYF.

This chain joins TRBV2 and TRBJ2-7; D perhaps matches TRBD2 (6 bases). This CDR3 region has 15 residues. Germline V lookup: CDR1 SNHLY, CDR2 FYNNEI. V was shortened by 3 bases and J by 4 bases, with 16 bases between the two germline ends. The CDR3 coding sequence is TGTGCCAGCAGTGACGACGGGAGAGGTGCGTACGAGCAGTACTTC. It is translated as CASSDDGRGAYEQYF.

There are many counts of this clonotype. The CDR3 DNA is TGTGCCAGCAGCTTAGCTCTTCTGAACACTGAAGCTTTCTTT. Its translation: CASSLALLNTEAFF. The chain recombines TRBV11-2 with TRBJ1-1; D not resolved. Germline V lookup: CDR1 SGHAT, CDR2 FQNNGV. The CDR3 length is 14 residues. V was clipped by 1 base and J by 0 bases, with 6 bases between them. The entire variable domain, with the rest obtained from reference TRBV11-2 and TRBJ1-1, is as follows: EAGVAQSPRYKIIEKRQSVAFWCNPISGHATLYWYQQILGQGPKLLIQFQNNGVVDDSQLPKDRFSAERLKGVDSTLKIQPAKLEDSAVYLCASSLALLNTEAFFGQGTRLTVV.

CDR3 sequence: CASSPRRTGDYGYTF. The CDR3 DNA is TGTGCCAGCAGTCCACGCCGGACAGGAGACTATGGCTACACCTTC. The chain joins TRBV12-3 or TRBV12-4 to TRBJ1-2, with TRBD1 matching over 7 bases. With V trimmed by 5 bases and J by 3 bases, 9 bases remained unmatched. This CDR3 has 15 amino acids.

This chain links TRBV29-1 with TRBJ1-1; a weak D match, TRBD1 (5 bases). The CDR3 extends over 14 amino acids. Germline values: CDR1 SQVTM, CDR2 ANQGSEA. Between the trimmed V and J ends, which lost 6 bases and 7 bases, there was a span of 21 bases. The CDR3 DNA follows: TGCAGCGTCCAACCCAACAGGAGGAGGGATGAAGCTTTCTTT. Protein: CSVQPNRRRDEAFF.

The chain combines TRBV2 with TRBJ2-5; tentative D call: TRBD2 (6 bases). This CDR3 has 11 amino acids. Per germline, CDR1 SNHLY and CDR2 FYNNEI. Trimming cost V 10 bases and J 2 bases, with 8 bases left between them. The CDR3 region is CANRGQETQYF. Here the CDR3 DNA reads TGTGCCAACCGGGGGCAAGAGACCCAGTACTTC.

As to this clonotype: At one end, the junction sequence differs from germline, possibly due to a read error. The chain couples TRBV24-1 to TRBJ2-1; D possibly matches TRBD1 or TRBD2 (5 bases each). Germline V lookup: CDR1 KGHDR, CDR2 SFDVKD. This CDR3 has 17 amino acids. The CDR3 region has the DNA TGTGCCAGCAGTGGGCCCGGGGCTCCCTCCCACGGCAATGAGCAGTTCTTC. Protein sequence: CASSGPGAPSHGNEQFF.

V and J are TRBV19 and TRBJ1-1; possible D gene TRBD1, 6 bases. This CDR3 is built from 16 residues. Trimming removed 5 bases from V and 5 bases from J, with 21 bases in between. CDR1 and CDR2 from the germline V gene are LNHDA and SQIVND (reference sequence). CDR3 nucleotide sequence: TGTGCCAGTAGTCTTACGTCCGGGGGGGCAGGAACTGAAGCTTTCTTT. The encoded protein is CASSLTSGGAGTEAFF.

The rearrangement uses TRBV20-1 and TRBJ1-6; D may be TRBD1 (6 bases). The CDR3 sequence is 14 residues long. The V and J ends lost 6 bases and 6 bases respectively, with 15 bases between them. The germline V gene encodes CDR1 DFQATT and CDR2 SNEGSKA (reference sequence). This CDR3 is CSAGLGGTNSPLHF. CDR3 nucleotide sequence: TGCAGTGCAGGCCTAGGGGGGACTAATTCACCCCTCCACTTT.

This clonotype was recorded many times. The gene calls are TRBV5-1 and TRBJ1-4, with D unresolved. Germline assignment: CDR1 SGHRS and CDR2 YFSETQ. V was pared by 2 bases and J by 7 bases, with 12 bases between. This CDR3 is built from 14 residues. The CDR3 DNA is TGCGCCAGCAGCTTTCGAACACTGGGTGAAAAACTGTTTTTT. This sequence encodes CASSFRTLGEKLFF.

This clonotype appeared a few times. This sequence joins TRBV25-1 and TRBJ1-5; possibly TRBD1 for D (6 bases). With 4 bases removed from V and 0 bases from J, the gap between germline ends came to 19 bases. CDR3 size: 18 residues. Germline V gene data show CDR1 as MGHDK and CDR2 as SYGVNS. CDR3 in amino acids: CASSGGGGGPYSNQPQHF. The CDR3 nucleotides read TGTGCCAGCAGTGGGGGGGGGGGGGGCCCATATAGCAATCAGCCCCAGCATTTT.

The V gene is TRBV20-1, the J gene TRBJ1-1, with D unclear. The CDR3 covers 10 residues. Trimming removed 1 base at V and 8 bases at J, with 5 bases between. Germline CDR1 and CDR2: DFQATT and SNEGSKA (reference sequence). CDR3 sequence (DNA): TGCAGTGCTAGAGCTATGGAAGCTTTCTTT. This translates into CSARAMEAFF.

The chain carries TRBV20-1 and TRBJ2-6; TRBD1 is a possible D gene (5 bases). Per the germline V gene, CDR1 is DFQATT and CDR2 is SNEGSKA (reference sequence). The CDR3 spans 16 residues. Trimming removed 5 bases from V and 1 base from J, with 15 bases in between. CDR3 protein: CSAPGPGRSGANVLTF. DNA of the CDR3: TGCAGTGCTCCAGGGCCCGGAAGGTCTGGGGCCAACGTCCTGACTTTC.